The rows below give T cell receptor beta chains drawn from one sample of a study of T-cell reconstitution after alpha-beta-depleted transplantation in children. TCRdb reprocessed the PCR reads with MiXCR, giving one entry per CDR3 protein. The sample holds approximately 83,000 distinct CDR3 sequences, 7% to 10% seen once. This material consisted of PBMCs from the stem cell graft donor, taken from the stem cell graft. The receptor set was obtained from a human donor who donated a stem cell graft to a child with congenital amegakaryocytic thrombocytopenia. CDR3s include the opening cysteine and the closing phenylalanine or tryptophan. A D gene is named only where the DNA matches it firmly. A row's size may be missing; if present it is once, few, many or a size class.

j_call clone_size d_call v_call cdr3_aa cdr3_nt
TRBJ2-5 few TRBD1 TRBV12-3/TRBV12-4 CASSPLGQSRYF TGTGCCAGCAGTCCATTGGGACAGTCTCGGTACTTC
TRBJ2-7 many TRBD1 TRBV7-8 CASSFTGGSYEQYF TGTGCCAGCAGCTTTACAGGGGGCTCCTACGAGCAGTACTTC
TRBJ2-7 many - TRBV12-3/TRBV12-4 CASSLAPGGTYEQYF TGTGCCAGCAGTTTAGCTCCGGGGGGCACCTACGAGCAGTACTTC
TRBJ1-1 few - TRBV20-1 CSARDRVTNTEAFF TGCAGTGCTAGAGATAGGGTAACCAACACTGAAGCTTTCTTT
TRBJ1-2 many - TRBV3-1 CASSQRSGGYGYTF TGTGCCAGCAGCCAACGATCGGGGGGCTATGGCTACACCTTC
TRBJ1-1 many - TRBV2 CASKLTGNTEAFF TGTGCCAGCAAGCTGACAGGGAACACTGAAGCTTTCTTT
TRBJ2-5 - TRBD2 TRBV3-1 CATCPSRLAQETQYF TGTGCCACCTGCCCGAGCCGACTAGCCCAAGAGACCCAGTACTTC
TRBJ1-3 many - TRBV12-3/TRBV12-4 CASSSSPGRFSGNTIYF TGTGCCAGCAGTTCCTCCCCGGGAAGATTCTCTGGAAACACCATATATTTT
TRBJ1-1 many TRBD1 TRBV24-1 CATSAPGQGDAFF TGTGCCACCAGTGCCCCCGGACAGGGTGACGCTTTCTTT
TRBJ2-3 many TRBD2 TRBV11-3 CASSFRGSPDTQYF TGTGCCAGCAGCTTCCGCGGGAGCCCAGATACGCAGTATTTT
TRBJ2-3 - - TRBV3-1 CGCYPGGGILTDTQYF TGTGGATGCTACCCTGGGGGCGGTATTCTCACAGATACGCAGTATTTT
TRBJ1-5 many - TRBV12-3/TRBV12-4 CASSSGPTNQPQHF TGTGCCAGCAGCTCTGGGCCGACTAATCAGCCCCAGCATTTT
TRBJ2-5 many - TRBV6-2/TRBV6-3 CASSYLGGLLIGETQYF TGTGCCAGCAGTTACCTGGGGGGACTCCTCATCGGGGAGACCCAGTACTTC
TRBJ2-7 many TRBD2 TRBV11-3 CASSSGRGSYEQYF TGTGCCAGCAGCTCAGGGCGGGGGTCCTACGAGCAGTACTTC
TRBJ1-1 few TRBD1 TRBV5-1 CASSLGDRASTEAFF TGCGCCAGCAGCTTGGGGGACAGGGCTTCAACTGAAGCTTTCTTT
TRBJ1-1 few - TRBV12-3/TRBV12-4 CASSFQGEYTEAFF TGTGCCAGCAGTTTTCAGGGAGAGTACACTGAAGCTTTCTTT
TRBJ2-7 medium-sized TRBD2 TRBV12-3/TRBV12-4 CATRSGDSSYEQYF TGTGCCACAAGGAGCGGGGATAGCTCCTACGAGCAGTACTTC
TRBJ1-1 many - TRBV12-3/TRBV12-4 CASSSEPSAEAFF TGTGCCAGCAGCTCAGAACCCAGCGCTGAAGCTTTCTTT
TRBJ1-5 many - TRBV12-3/TRBV12-4 CASSLGGLEQPQHF TGTGCCAGCAGTTTGGGGGGCTTGGAACAGCCCCAGCATTTT
TRBJ2-1 many - TRBV10-3 CAISGTASYNEQFF TGTGCCATCAGTGGGACGGCTTCCTACAATGAGCAGTTCTTC
TRBJ2-1 many - TRBV6-4 CASSDPLSGTEFGEQFF TGTGCCAGCAGTGACCCCCTTAGCGGGACAGAATTCGGTGAGCAGTTCTTC
TRBJ2-5 many - TRBV19 CASSSQIQETQYF TGTGCCAGTAGTAGCCAGATCCAAGAGACCCAGTACTTC
TRBJ2-5 many TRBD2 TRBV12-3/TRBV12-4 CASSFSGRALETQYF TGTGCCAGCAGTTTCAGCGGGAGGGCCTTAGAGACCCAGTACTTC
TRBJ2-3 many TRBD2 TRBV4-2 CASSQDLASGTDTQYF TGTGCCAGCAGCCAAGATTTGGCTAGCGGGACAGATACGCAGTATTTT
TRBJ1-4 many - TRBV5-1 CASQLNVGRDEKLFF TGCGCCAGCCAGCTGAATGTAGGAAGAGATGAAAAACTGTTTTTT